The 5 T cell receptor beta chains in this list originate from one sample, sequenced in a study of cytomegalovirus exposure and HLA in healthy donors. The PCR had 60 Vbeta and 13 Jbeta primers. The method was immunoSEQ multiplex PCR; TCRdb's version includes in-frame clones alone and lacks a portion of them. This sample has some 130,000 clones, with around four fifths found just once. The material sequenced was PBMCs. The receptors derive from a human donor in good health.

J is TRBJ1-6 and V is TRBV13, with 8 bases aligning to TRBD1. The germline V gene encodes CDR1 PRHDT and CDR2 FYEKMQ (reference sequence). The V segment lost 3 bases and the J segment 7 bases; nucleotides outside the gene matches: 2. CDR3 length equals 14 residues. For the CDR3, the DNA is TGTGCCAGCAGCTTTGGACAGGGAAATTCACCCCTCCACTTT. Protein product: CASSFGQGNSPLHF.

This chain links TRBV7-2 with TRBJ2-7; possible D gene TRBD2, 7 bases. This CDR3 region has 15 residues. Deletions cut 6 bases from V and 4 bases from J, with 19 bases between. Germline V gives CDR1 SGHTA, CDR2 FQGNSA. CDR3 protein: CASSQTEGGAYEQYF. DNA of the CDR3: TGTGCCAGCAGTCAAACCGAAGGGGGGGCGTACGAGCAGTACTTC.

The chain combines TRBV5-8 with TRBJ1-2; 7 bases are a match to TRBD1. The CDR3 loop spans 14 amino acids. V was pared by 3 bases and J by 2 bases, with 4 bases of the junction left unmatched. The germline CDR1 and CDR2 sequences are SGHTS and YDEGEE. The CDR3 loop reads CASSWDRLNYGYTF. DNA of the CDR3: TGTGCCAGCAGCTGGGACAGACTAAACTATGGCTACACCTTC.

This chain connects TRBV4-1 to TRBJ1-2, with TRBD1 matching 7 bases. The J segment lost 8 bases and the V segment lost 0 bases, leaving 15 bases of the junction unmatched. This CDR3 has 17 amino acids. The germline CDR1 and CDR2 sequences are MGHRA and YSYEKL. The CDR3 reads CASSQEGTAGVTGGYTF. The CDR3, as DNA: TGCGCCAGCAGCCAAGAGGGGACAGCAGGGGTTACGGGAGGCTACACCTTC.

The chain links TRBV5-1 to TRBJ1-1; 7 bases fit TRBD1. Germline CDR1 SGHRS, CDR2 YFSETQ. The CDR3 is 14 amino acids. The J segment lost 1 base and the V segment lost 3 bases, leaving 3 bases of the junction unmatched. CDR3 nucleotide sequence: TGCGCCAGCAGCTATGACAGGGCGAACACTGAAGCTTTCTTT. It is translated as CASSYDRANTEAFF.